The rows below give T cell receptor beta chains drawn from one sample of a study of cytomegalovirus exposure and HLA in healthy donors. Profiled with immunoSEQ multiplex PCR; TCRdb holds only in-frame clones, not every one. This table has around 90,000 clones, roughly two thirds appearing once. The sample consisted of PBMCs. These receptors came from a human donor in good health. Both conserved end residues are part of each CDR3. The D gene is left open where the match is weak. Clone size is given for some rows only: seen once, a few or many times, or a class if the clone is expanded.

v_gene,abundance,d_gene,j_gene,CDR3aa,CDR3nt
TRBV5-4,-,TRBD1,TRBJ2-5,CASSSDRVQETQYF,TGTGCCAGCAGCTCCGACAGGGTACAAGAGACCCAGTACTTC
TRBV29-1,-,-,TRBJ1-2,CSVANLMDGYTF,TGCAGCGTTGCGAACCTAATGGATGGCTACACCTTC
TRBV2,-,TRBD1,TRBJ1-5,CASSGQGVINQPQHF,TGTGCCAGCAGTGGACAGGGGGTGATCAATCAGCCCCAGCATTTT
TRBV19,few,TRBD1,TRBJ1-1,CASSTWTGTNTEAFF,TGTGCCAGTAGTACTTGGACAGGGACGAACACTGAAGCTTTCTTT
TRBV14,-,-,TRBJ1-6,CASSQEGRGYNSPLHF,TGTGCCAGCAGCCAAGAAGGCCGGGGCTATAATTCACCCCTCCACTTT
TRBV19,-,TRBD1,TRBJ1-5,CASLSNRGQPQHF,TGTGCCAGTCTCTCAAACAGGGGTCAGCCCCAGCATTTT
TRBV5-4,-,-,TRBJ1-1,CASSLYAANTEAFF,TGTGCCAGCAGCTTGTATGCGGCAAACACTGAAGCTTTCTTT
TRBV5-1,few,-,TRBJ2-7,CASSLDRVYEQYF,TGCGCCAGCAGCTTGGACAGGGTCTACGAGCAGTACTTC
TRBV27,-,TRBD2,TRBJ2-3,CASSLSTVRVGGSTDTQYF,TGTGCCAGCAGTTTATCCACAGTGCGCGTGGGGGGGAGCACAGATACGCAGTATTTT
TRBV7-9,-,TRBD1,TRBJ2-1,CASSFGTGYNEQFF,TGTGCCAGCAGCTTCGGGACAGGATACAATGAGCAGTTCTTC
TRBV4-3,-,TRBD2,TRBJ2-7,CASSQGLAANYEQYF,TGCGCCAGCAGCCAGGGACTAGCGGCGAACTACGAGCAGTACTTC
TRBV18,-,-,TRBJ2-1,CASSPLDGSSYNEQFF,TGTGCCAGCTCACCCTTGGACGGGAGCTCCTACAATGAGCAGTTCTTC
TRBV10-3,-,TRBD1,TRBJ1-1,CAINDGTGVANTEAFF,TGTGCCATCAATGATGGGACAGGGGTCGCGAACACTGAAGCTTTCTTT
TRBV13,-,TRBD1,TRBJ1-2,CASSTGQGSSFGYGYTF,TGTGCCAGCAGCACCGGACAGGGGAGTTCCTTTGGCTATGGCTACACCTTC
TRBV19,-,TRBD2,TRBJ2-3,CASDPGGGFTDTQYF,TGTGCCAGTGATCCGGGGGGGGGTTTCACAGATACGCAGTATTTT
TRBV5-1,few,TRBD1,TRBJ1-6,CASSWDRSPSSPLHF,TGCGCCAGCAGCTGGGACAGAAGCCCTTCTTCACCCCTCCACTTT
TRBV6-5,-,TRBD1,TRBJ1-1,CASSYIGQGARRFAFF,TGTGCCAGCAGTTACATTGGGCAGGGGGCTCGAAGGTTCGCTTTCTTT
TRBV5-1,-,-,TRBJ2-3,CASSFTSRGWDTQYF,TGCGCCAGCAGCTTCACTAGTCGGGGTTGGGATACGCAGTATTTT
TRBV7-2,few,TRBD1,TRBJ2-1,CASSFNRGYNEQFF,TGTGCCAGCAGCTTCAACAGGGGCTACAATGAGCAGTTCTTC
TRBV4-2,once,-,TRBJ1-3,CAVGRHSGNTIYF,TGTGCGGTAGGGAGACACTCTGGAAACACCATATATTTT
TRBV5-8,-,TRBD2,TRBJ2-5,CASSLPPGLAGVVQEAQYF,TGTGCCAGCAGCCTCCCCCCGGGACTAGCGGGGGTCGTCCAAGAGGCCCAGTACTTC
TRBV6-5,few,TRBD1,TRBJ1-5,CASSFRGPVNQPQHF,TGTGCCAGCAGCTTCAGGGGGCCCGTGAATCAGCCCCAGCATTTT
TRBV25-1,-,TRBD1,TRBJ1-1,CASSGDRGYMNTEAFF,TGTGCCAGCAGTGGGGACAGGGGGTATATGAACACTGAAGCTTTCTTT
TRBV6-5,few,-,TRBJ1-6,CASKSGGLVDSPLHF,TGTGCCAGCAAGTCGGGGGGGCTTGTGGATTCACCCCTCCACTTT
TRBV11-1,-,-,TRBJ2-2,CASSLVGQSGELFF,TGTGCCAGCAGCTTAGTGGGGCAGTCCGGGGAGCTGTTTTTT
TRBV12-5,-,-,TRBJ1-5,CASSVGGGNQPQHF,TGTGCTAGTTCAGTAGGAGGAGGCAATCAGCCCCAGCATTTT
TRBV18,-,-,TRBJ2-7,CASSPGTPPYEQYF,TGTGCCAGCTCACCGGGCACCCCCCCCTACGAGCAGTACTTC